This TCR beta chain was sequenced in a study of OX40 agonist ivuxolimab in advanced cancers. Germline CDR1 reads SGHDN; CDR2 reads FVKESK. The CDR3 totals 12 residues. Deletions cut 3 bases from V and 1 base from J, with 2 bases between. General observations from the study: What antigens the expanded peripheral T cells recognized was never established. Averaging showed that CD8+ T cells had more expanded clones than CD4+ did.

This table comes from immunoSEQ multiplex PCR, and its TCRdb copy is limited to in-frame clones, with some not included. Of about 61,000 clones in the sample, roughly 84% were seen once. As concerns this clone: Its antigen is not known.

The chain recombines TRBV14 with TRBJ2-3, with D uncertain. The sequenced sample was CD4+ or CD8+ T cells sorted from blood, obtained in a trial of the OX40 agonist ivuxolimab. This TCR came from an adult with an advanced solid tumor such as melanoma, head and neck, liver or kidney cancer. CDR3 coding DNA: TGTGCCAGCAGCCACCGCACAGATACGCAGTATTTT. This encodes CASSHRTDTQYF.